Listed below are T cell receptor beta chains from one sample, sequenced in a study of neoadjuvant anti-PD-1 for oral cavity cancer. Clones were read by immunoSEQ multiplex PCR, and TCRdb kept only the in-frame ones, dropping some. Of some 66,000 clones in the sample, 80% to 90% are singletons; the top ten hold approximately 3.6%. This sample comprised PBMCs, obtained before nivolumab (anti-PD-1) treatment. Receptors were obtained from a person aged 35-80 years with oral cavity squamous cell carcinoma. The CDR3 runs from the conserved cysteine through the conserved F or W. D genes are given only for firm matches. Where a row states a size, it is once, few, many or the class of an expanded clone; other rows omit it.

CDR3nt,CDR3aa,j_gene,abundance,len,v_gene,d_gene
TGTGCCAGTCAGACAGGGTCAGGGCGTGAAAAACTGTTTTTT,CASQTGSGREKLFF,TRBJ1-4,once,14,TRBV19,TRBD1
TGCGCCAGCAGCCATCCGACAGGGAGGGTTATTCACTACACCTTC,CASSHPTGRVIHYTF,TRBJ1-2,.,15,TRBV4-1,TRBD1
TGTGCCAGCAGCCGGAGACGTGTGGGACAGGGGGATGAGCAGTACTTC,CASSRRRVGQGDEQYF,TRBJ2-7,.,16,TRBV14,TRBD1
TGTGCCAGCAGTGAGAGGGGAGGAGGCTACACCTTC,CASSERGGGYTF,TRBJ1-2,few,12,TRBV2,.
TGTGCCAGCAGCAGGGACAGCTTCCAAGAGACCCAGTACTTC,CASSRDSFQETQYF,TRBJ2-5,.,14,TRBV7-2,TRBD1
TGTGCCAGCAGTGAAGGGCATAGTTTTGGGACAGGGTCCTACGAGCAGTACTTC,CASSEGHSFGTGSYEQYF,TRBJ2-7,.,18,TRBV2,TRBD1
TGCGCCAGCAGCTCTACGGGACTAGCGGGAGCTGTGGCCAAAAACATTCAGTACTTC,CASSSTGLAGAVAKNIQYF,TRBJ2-4,.,19,TRBV4-1,TRBD2
TGTGCCAGCAGTTCCGGGACAGCTAATTCACCCCTCCACTTT,CASSSGTANSPLHF,TRBJ1-6,few,14,TRBV6-5,TRBD1
TGCGCCAGCAGCCCCAGACCCGCCCAAGAGACCCAGTACTTC,CASSPRPAQETQYF,TRBJ2-5,.,14,TRBV5-1,.
TGTGCCAGCATCGGCCGACAGGTTAGCACAGATACGCAGTATTTT,CASIGRQVSTDTQYF,TRBJ2-3,.,15,TRBV6-1,.
TGTGCCAGTAGTAAGACAGGGGATGCTGGCTACACCTTC,CASSKTGDAGYTF,TRBJ1-2,.,13,TRBV19,TRBD1
TGTGCCTACCACCGCGGGACAGGGGACGGATGGGACGATTACAATGAGCAGTTCTTC,CAYHRGTGDGWDDYNEQFF,TRBJ2-1,.,19,TRBV7-9,TRBD1
TGTGCCAGCAGTTACTCTTTCCCAGGGTACGAGCAGTACTTC,CASSYSFPGYEQYF,TRBJ2-7,.,14,TRBV6-5,.
TGCGCCAGCAGCCAAGGGCCTGCGGTAGGGTTCACAGATACGCAGTATTTT,CASSQGPAVGFTDTQYF,TRBJ2-3,.,17,TRBV4-1,.
TGTGCCAGCAGTTACGGACAGGGGCTAGGTGAAGCTTTCTTT,CASSYGQGLGEAFF,TRBJ1-1,.,14,TRBV6-5,TRBD1
TGTGCCTGGAGTCCCCGGGACTATGGCTACACCTTC,CAWSPRDYGYTF,TRBJ1-2,few,12,TRBV30,.
TGCAGCGCCTGGTTTCCCGGACAGGCTGAAGCTTTCTTT,CSAWFPGQAEAFF,TRBJ1-1,.,13,TRBV29-1,TRBD1
TGTGCCAGCAGTTACAGTTATGGCTACACCTTC,CASSYSYGYTF,TRBJ1-2,.,11,TRBV6-5,.
TGTGCCAGCAGCTTAATGGCGGGGGGTAATGAGCAGTTCTTC,CASSLMAGGNEQFF,TRBJ2-1,once,14,TRBV7-9,TRBD2
TGTGCCAGCAGCTTTCGAGCGGGAGGTCGTAGCTCCTACAATGAGCAGTTCTTC,CASSFRAGGRSSYNEQFF,TRBJ2-1,.,18,TRBV7-9,TRBD2
TGTGCCAGCAGTCATAGGACAGGGGGCTACACTGAAGCTTTCTTT,CASSHRTGGYTEAFF,TRBJ1-1,.,15,TRBV28,TRBD1
TGTGCCAGCAGCTTTGGGGTACTCAACGAGCAGTACTTC,CASSFGVLNEQYF,TRBJ2-7,.,13,TRBV11-1,.
TGTGCCAGCAGTCAGCTTTCTAACTATGGCTACACCTTC,CASSQLSNYGYTF,TRBJ1-2,.,13,TRBV2,.
TGCAGCGTGGCCCCCGGGACCTTAGAGACCTCCTACGAGCAGTACTTC,CSVAPGTLETSYEQYF,TRBJ2-7,.,16,TRBV29-1,.
TGCGCCAGCAGCTCCGTGGGCCGAAGTAGCTCTGGAAACACCATATATTTT,CASSSVGRSSSGNTIYF,TRBJ1-3,.,17,TRBV5-1,.
TGTGCCAGCAGCGTATCTAGCCAGAGCTCCTACAATGAGCAGTTCTTC,CASSVSSQSSYNEQFF,TRBJ2-1,.,16,TRBV9,.
TGTGCCTGCCTGGGGGACAGGGTTACTAACACTGAAGCTTTCTTT,CACLGDRVTNTEAFF,TRBJ1-1,few,15,TRBV30,TRBD1
TGTGCCAGCCGGGAGGGGGAAGCCTACGAGCAGTACTTC,CASREGEAYEQYF,TRBJ2-7,.,13,TRBV2,TRBD2
TGTGCCAGCACCCGAGGGGAAGGACAGATCTATGGCTACACCTTC,CASTRGEGQIYGYTF,TRBJ1-2,.,15,TRBV9,.
TGTGCCAGCAGTACCCGGACAGGTTCGCGGGAGCAGTACTTC,CASSTRTGSREQYF,TRBJ2-7,.,14,TRBV28,TRBD1
TGTGCCAGCAGCGTAGAGGATACCTACGAGCAGTACTTC,CASSVEDTYEQYF,TRBJ2-7,.,13,TRBV9,.
TGCGCCAGCAGCTTGGTCGGAACAGGGGGTAAAGAGACCCAGTACTTC,CASSLVGTGGKETQYF,TRBJ2-5,.,16,TRBV5-1,TRBD1
TGTGCCAGCAGTTGGGACCCACGCTCCTACGAGCAGTACTTC,CASSWDPRSYEQYF,TRBJ2-7,.,14,TRBV2,.
TGTGCCACCAGTTTCGGGACAGGGGAAGAGACCCAGTACTTC,CATSFGTGEETQYF,TRBJ2-5,.,14,TRBV15,TRBD1
TGTGCCAGCAGTTTAAAGGGCTGGTCCCTCTATGGCTACACCTTC,CASSLKGWSLYGYTF,TRBJ1-2,.,15,TRBV28,.
TGCAGCGTTTGTTACGGGACAGGGGGTGAGCAGTTCTTC,CSVCYGTGGEQFF,TRBJ2-1,.,13,TRBV29-1,TRBD1
TGTGCCAGCAGCTTAATCTTCGCGAAAGAGCAGTTCTTC,CASSLIFAKEQFF,TRBJ2-1,.,13,TRBV11-2,.
TGTGCCAGTAGTCCAGGGGGCTTCGCCTACGAGCAGTACTTC,CASSPGGFAYEQYF,TRBJ2-7,.,14,TRBV19,TRBD1